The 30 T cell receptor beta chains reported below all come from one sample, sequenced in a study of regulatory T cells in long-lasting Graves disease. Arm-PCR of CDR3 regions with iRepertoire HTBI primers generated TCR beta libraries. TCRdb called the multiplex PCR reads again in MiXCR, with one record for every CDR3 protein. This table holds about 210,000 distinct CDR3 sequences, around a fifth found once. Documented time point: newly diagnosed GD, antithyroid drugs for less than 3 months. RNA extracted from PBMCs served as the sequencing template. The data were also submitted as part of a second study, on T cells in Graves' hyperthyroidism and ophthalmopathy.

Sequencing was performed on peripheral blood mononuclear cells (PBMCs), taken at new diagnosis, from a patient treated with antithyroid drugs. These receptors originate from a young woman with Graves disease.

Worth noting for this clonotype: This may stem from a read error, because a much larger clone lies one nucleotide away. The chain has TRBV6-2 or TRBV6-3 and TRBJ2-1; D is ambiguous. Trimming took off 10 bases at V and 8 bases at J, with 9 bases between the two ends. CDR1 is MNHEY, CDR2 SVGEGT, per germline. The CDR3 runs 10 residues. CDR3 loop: CANGLYEQFF. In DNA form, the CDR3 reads TGTGCCAACGGCTTGTATGAGCAGTTCTTC.

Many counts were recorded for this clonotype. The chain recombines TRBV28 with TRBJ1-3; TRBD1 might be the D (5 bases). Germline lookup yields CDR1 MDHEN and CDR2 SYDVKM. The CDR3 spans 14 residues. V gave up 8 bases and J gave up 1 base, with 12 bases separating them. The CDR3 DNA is TGTGCCAGCCTACAGGCGGGTTCTGGAAACACCATATATTTT. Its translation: CASLQAGSGNTIYF. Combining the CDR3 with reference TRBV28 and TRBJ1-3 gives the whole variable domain DVKVTQSSRYLVKRTGEKVFLECVQDMDHENMFWYRQDPGLGLRLIYFSYDVKMKEKGDIPEGYSVSREKKERFSLILESASTNQTSMYLCASLQAGSGNTIYFGEGSWLTVV.

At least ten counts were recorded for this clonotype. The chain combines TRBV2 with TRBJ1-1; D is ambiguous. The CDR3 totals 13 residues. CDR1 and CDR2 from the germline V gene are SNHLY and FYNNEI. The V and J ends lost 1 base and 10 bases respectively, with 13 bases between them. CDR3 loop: CASSEGGEGRAFF. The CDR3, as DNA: TGTGCCAGCAGTGAAGGGGGAGAAGGTCGAGCTTTCTTT.

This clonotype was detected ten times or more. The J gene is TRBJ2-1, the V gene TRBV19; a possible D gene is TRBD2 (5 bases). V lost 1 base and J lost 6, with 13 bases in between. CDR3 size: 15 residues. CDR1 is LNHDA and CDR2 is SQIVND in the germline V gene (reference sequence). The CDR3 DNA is TGTGCCAGTAGTATAGTGGAGGCCTCATTCAATGAGCAGTTCTTC. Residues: CASSIVEASFNEQFF.

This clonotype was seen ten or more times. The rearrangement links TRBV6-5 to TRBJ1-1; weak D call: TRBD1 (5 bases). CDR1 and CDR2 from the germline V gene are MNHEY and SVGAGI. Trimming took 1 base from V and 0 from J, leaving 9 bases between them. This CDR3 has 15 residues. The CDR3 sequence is CASSYLGPMNTEAFF. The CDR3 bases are TGTGCCAGCAGTTACTTGGGACCCATGAACACTGAAGCTTTCTTT.

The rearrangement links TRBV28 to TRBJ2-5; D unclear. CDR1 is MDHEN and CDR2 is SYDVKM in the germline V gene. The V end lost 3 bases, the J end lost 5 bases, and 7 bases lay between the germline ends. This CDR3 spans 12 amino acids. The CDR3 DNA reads TGTGCCAGCAGTTTGTATTTTGAGACCCAGTACTTC. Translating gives CASSLYFETQYF.

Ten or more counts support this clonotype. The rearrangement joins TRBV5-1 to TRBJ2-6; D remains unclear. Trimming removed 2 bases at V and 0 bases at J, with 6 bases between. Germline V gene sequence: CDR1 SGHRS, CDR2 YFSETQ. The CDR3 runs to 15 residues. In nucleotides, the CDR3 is TGCGCCAGCAGCTTTCCGATCTCTGGGGCCAACGTCCTGACTTTC. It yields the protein CASSFPISGANVLTF. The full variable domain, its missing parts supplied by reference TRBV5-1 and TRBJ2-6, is KAGVTQTPRYLIKTRGQQVTLSCSPISGHRSVSWYQQTPGQGLQFLFEYFSETQRNKGNFPGRFSGRQFSNSRSEMNVSTLELGDSALYLCASSFPISGANVLTFGAGSRLTVL.

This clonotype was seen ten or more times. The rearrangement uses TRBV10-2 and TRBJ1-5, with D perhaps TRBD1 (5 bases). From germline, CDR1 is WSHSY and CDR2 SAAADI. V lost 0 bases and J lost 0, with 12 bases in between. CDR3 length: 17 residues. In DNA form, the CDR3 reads TGCGCCAGCAGTGAGTCGGCACGGGGCTATAGCAATCAGCCCCAGCATTTT. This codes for CASSESARGYSNQPQHF.

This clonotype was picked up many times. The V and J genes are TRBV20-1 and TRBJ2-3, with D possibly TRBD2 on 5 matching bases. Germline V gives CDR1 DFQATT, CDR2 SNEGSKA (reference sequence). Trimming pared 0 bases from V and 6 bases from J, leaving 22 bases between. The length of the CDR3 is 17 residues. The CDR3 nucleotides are TGCAGTGCTAGAGACCGACCAGCGGTCCTATTCGCTGATACGCAGTATTTT. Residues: CSARDRPAVLFADTQYF.

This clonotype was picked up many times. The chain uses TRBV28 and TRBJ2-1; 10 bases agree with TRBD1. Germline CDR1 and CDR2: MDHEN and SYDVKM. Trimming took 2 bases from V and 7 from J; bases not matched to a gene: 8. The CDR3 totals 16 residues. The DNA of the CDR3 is TGTGCCAGCAGTTTACCCCTGACAGGGGGCTGGAATGAGCAGTTCTTC. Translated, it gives CASSLPLTGGWNEQFF.

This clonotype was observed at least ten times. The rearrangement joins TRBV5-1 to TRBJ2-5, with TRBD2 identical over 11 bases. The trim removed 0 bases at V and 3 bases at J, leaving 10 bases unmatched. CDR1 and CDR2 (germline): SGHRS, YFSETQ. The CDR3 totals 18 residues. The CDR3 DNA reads TGCGCCAGCAGCTTGGGGCTAGCGGGAGGCTCACTAAAAGAGACCCAGTACTTC. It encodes CASSLGLAGGSLKETQYF.

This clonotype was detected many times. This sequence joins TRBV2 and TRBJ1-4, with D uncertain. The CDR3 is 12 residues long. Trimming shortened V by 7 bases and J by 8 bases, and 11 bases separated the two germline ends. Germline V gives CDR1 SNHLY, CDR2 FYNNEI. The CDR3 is CASMTGGEKLFF. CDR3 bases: TGTGCCAGCATGACGGGTGGAGAAAAACTGTTTTTT.

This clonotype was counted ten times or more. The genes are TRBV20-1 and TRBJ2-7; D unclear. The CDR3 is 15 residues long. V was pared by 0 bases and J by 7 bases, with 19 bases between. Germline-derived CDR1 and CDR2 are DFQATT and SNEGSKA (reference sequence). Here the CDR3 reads CSARDARAQQWEQYF. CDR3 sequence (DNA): TGCAGTGCTAGAGATGCCCGGGCCCAGCAATGGGAGCAGTACTTC.

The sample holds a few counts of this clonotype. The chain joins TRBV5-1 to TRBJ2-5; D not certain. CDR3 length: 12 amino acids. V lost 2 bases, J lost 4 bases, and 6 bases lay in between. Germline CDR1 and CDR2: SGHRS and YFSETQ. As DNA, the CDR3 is TGCGCCAGCAGCTTCCCGGGAGAGACCCAGTACTTC. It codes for CASSFPGETQYF.

The CDR3 sequence is CASSPTHAATNEKLFF. The CDR3 DNA reads as TGTGCCAGCAGTCCCACCCATGCGGCAACTAATGAAAAACTGTTTTTT. This chain joins TRBV6-1 and TRBJ1-4; D unclear. The CDR3 runs to 16 residues. Trimming shortened V by 5 bases and J by 0 bases, and 13 bases separated the two germline ends. Per the germline V gene, CDR1 is MNHNS and CDR2 is SASEGT.

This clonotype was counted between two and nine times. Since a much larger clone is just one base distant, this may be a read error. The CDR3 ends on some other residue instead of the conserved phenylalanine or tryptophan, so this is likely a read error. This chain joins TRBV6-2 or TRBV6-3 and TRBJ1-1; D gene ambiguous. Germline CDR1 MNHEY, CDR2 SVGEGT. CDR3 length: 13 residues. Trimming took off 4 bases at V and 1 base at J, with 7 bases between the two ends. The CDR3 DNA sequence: TGTGCCAGCAGTTCTGAGCAGAACACTGAAGCTTTCCTT. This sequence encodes CASSSEQNTEAFL.

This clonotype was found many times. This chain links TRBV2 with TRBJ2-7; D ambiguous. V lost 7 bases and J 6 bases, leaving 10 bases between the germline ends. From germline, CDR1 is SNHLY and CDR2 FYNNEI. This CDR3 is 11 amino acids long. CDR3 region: CASIWAFEQYF. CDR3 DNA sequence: TGTGCCAGCATCTGGGCCTTCGAGCAGTACTTC. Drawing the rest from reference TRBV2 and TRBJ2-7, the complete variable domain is EPEVTQTPSHQVTQMGQEVILRCVPISNHLYFYWYRQILGQKVEFLVSFYNNEISEKSEIFDDQFSVERPDGSNFTLKIRSTKLEDSAMYFCASIWAFEQYFGPGTRLTVT.

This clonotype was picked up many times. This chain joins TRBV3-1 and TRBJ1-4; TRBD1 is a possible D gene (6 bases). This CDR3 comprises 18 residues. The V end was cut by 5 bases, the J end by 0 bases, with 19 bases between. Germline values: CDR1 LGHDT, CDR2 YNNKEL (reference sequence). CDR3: CASSGQGQPWATNEKLFF. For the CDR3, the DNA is TGTGCCAGCAGCGGCCAGGGACAACCCTGGGCAACTAATGAAAAACTGTTTTTT.

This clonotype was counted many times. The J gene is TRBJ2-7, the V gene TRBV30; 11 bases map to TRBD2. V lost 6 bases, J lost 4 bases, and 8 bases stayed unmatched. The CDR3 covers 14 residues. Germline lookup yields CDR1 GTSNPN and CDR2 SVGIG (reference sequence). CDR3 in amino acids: CACSRLAGGYEQYF. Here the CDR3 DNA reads TGTGCCTGTTCGCGCCTAGCGGGGGGATACGAGCAGTACTTC.

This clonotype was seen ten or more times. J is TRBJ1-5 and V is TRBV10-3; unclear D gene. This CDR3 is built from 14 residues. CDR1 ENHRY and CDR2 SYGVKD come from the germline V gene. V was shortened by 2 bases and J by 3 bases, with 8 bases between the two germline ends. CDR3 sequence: CAISERGLNQPQHF. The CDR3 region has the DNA TGTGCCATCAGTGAGAGAGGCCTCAATCAGCCCCAGCATTTT.

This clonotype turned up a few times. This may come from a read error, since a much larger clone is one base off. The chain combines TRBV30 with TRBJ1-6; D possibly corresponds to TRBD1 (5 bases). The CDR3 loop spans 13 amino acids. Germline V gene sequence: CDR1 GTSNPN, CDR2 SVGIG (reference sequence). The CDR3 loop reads CAWSVQEGSPPHF. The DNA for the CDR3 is TGTGCCTGGAGTGTACAGGAAGGCTCACCCCCCCACTTT.

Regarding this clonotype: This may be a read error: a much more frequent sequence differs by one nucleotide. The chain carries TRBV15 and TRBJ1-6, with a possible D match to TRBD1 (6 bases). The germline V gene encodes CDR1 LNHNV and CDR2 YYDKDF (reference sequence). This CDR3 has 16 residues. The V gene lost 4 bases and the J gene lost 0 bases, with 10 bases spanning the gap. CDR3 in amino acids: CATSIGGSSYNSPLHF. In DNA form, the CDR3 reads TGTGCCACCAGCATAGGGGGAAGCTCCTATAATTCACCCCTCCACTTT.

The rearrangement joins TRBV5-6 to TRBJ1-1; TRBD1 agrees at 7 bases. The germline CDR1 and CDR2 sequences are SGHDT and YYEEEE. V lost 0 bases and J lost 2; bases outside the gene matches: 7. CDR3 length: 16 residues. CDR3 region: CASSLGSRTGNTEAFF. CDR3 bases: TGTGCCAGCAGCTTGGGATCCCGGACAGGTAACACTGAAGCTTTCTTT.

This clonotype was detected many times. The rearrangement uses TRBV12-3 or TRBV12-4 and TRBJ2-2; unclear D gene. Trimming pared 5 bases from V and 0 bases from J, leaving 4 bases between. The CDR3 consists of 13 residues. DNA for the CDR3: TGTGCCAGCAGTACGACGAACACCGGGGAGCTGTTTTTT. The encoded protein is CASSTTNTGELFF.

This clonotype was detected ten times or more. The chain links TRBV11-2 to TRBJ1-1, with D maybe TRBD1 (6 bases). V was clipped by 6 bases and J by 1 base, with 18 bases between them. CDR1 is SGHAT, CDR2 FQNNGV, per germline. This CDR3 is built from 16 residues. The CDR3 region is CASRGGGGLQNTEAFF. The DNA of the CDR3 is TGTGCCAGCAGAGGAGGAGGGGGGCTCCAGAACACTGAAGCTTTCTTT.

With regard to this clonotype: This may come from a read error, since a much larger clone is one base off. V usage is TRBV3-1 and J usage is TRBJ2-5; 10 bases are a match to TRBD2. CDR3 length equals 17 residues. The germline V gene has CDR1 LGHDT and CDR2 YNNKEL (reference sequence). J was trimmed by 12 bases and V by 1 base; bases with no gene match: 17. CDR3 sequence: CASSQAWTSGYEFTEYF. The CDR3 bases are TGTGCCAGCAGCCAAGCCTGGACTAGCGGTTATGAATTTACCGAGTACTTC.

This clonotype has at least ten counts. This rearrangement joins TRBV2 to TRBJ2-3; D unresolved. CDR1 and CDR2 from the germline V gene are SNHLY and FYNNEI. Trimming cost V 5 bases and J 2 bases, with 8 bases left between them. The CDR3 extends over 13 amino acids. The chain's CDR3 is CASSRRTTDTQYF. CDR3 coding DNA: TGTGCCAGCAGTCGACGGACCACAGATACGCAGTATTTT.

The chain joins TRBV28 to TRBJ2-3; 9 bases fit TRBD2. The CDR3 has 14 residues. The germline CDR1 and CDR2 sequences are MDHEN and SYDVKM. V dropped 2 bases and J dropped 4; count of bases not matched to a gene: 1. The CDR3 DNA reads TGTGCCAGCAGTTTAGCGGGAGGGCCAGATACGCAGTATTTT. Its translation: CASSLAGGPDTQYF.

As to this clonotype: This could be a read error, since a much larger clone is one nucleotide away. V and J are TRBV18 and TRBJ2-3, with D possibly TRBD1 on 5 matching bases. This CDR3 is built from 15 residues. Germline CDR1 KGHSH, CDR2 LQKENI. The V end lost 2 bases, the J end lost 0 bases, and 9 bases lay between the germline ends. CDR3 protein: CASSPSWGSTDTQYF. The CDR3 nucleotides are TGTGCCAGCTCACCATCGTGGGGCAGCACAGATACGCAGTATTTT.

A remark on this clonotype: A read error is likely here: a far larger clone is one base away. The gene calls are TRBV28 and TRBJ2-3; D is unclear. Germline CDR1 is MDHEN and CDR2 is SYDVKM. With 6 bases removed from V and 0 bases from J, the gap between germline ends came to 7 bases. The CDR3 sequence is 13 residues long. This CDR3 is CASRPRSTDTQYF. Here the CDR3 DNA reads TGTGCCAGCAGGCCAAGGAGCACAGATACGCAGTATTTT.